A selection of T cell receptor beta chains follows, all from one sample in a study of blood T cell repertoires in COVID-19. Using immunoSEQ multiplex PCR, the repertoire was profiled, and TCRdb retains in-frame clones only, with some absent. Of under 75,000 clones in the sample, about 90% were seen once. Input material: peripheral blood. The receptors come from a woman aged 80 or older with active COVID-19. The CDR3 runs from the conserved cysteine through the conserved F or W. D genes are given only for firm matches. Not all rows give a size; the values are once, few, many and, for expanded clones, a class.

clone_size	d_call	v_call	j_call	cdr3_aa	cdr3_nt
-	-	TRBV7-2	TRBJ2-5	CASSLLGQQAQYF	TGTGCCAGCAGCTTATTGGGCCAGCAGGCCCAGTACTTC
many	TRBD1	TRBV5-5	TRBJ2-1	CASSETGGGYNEQFF	TGTGCCAGCAGCGAGACAGGGGGTGGCTACAATGAGCAGTTCTTC
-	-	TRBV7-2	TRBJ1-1	CASSRNSGDTEAFF	TGTGCCAGCAGCAGAAACTCAGGGGACACTGAAGCTTTCTTT
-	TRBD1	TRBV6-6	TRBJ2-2	CASRPFRGRNTGELFF	TGTGCCAGCAGACCCTTCAGGGGGCGTAACACCGGGGAGCTGTTTTTT
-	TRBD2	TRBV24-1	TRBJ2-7	CATSDERGGSSYEQYF	TGTGCCACCAGTGATGAGCGGGGGGGATCCTCCTACGAGCAGTACTTC
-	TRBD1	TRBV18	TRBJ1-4	CASSQGAGEKLFF	TGTGCCAGCTCCCAGGGGGCGGGTGAAAAACTGTTTTTT
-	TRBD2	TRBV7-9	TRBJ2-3	CASSFELAGGLSTDTQYF	TGTGCCAGCAGCTTCGAACTAGCGGGGGGGCTGAGCACAGATACGCAGTATTTT
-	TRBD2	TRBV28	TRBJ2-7	CASSGVGAGAAYEQYF	TGTGCCAGCAGTGGGGTGGGAGCGGGGGCCGCCTACGAGCAGTACTTC
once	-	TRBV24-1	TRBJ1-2	CATSDPGFRGYTF	TGTGCCACCAGTGATCCAGGGTTTCGTGGCTACACCTTC
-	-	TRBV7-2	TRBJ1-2	CASSIGTPLYGYTF	TGTGCCAGCAGCATCGGGACACCCCTCTATGGCTACACCTTC
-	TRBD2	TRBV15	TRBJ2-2	CATSRGTSGDTGELFF	TGTGCCACCAGCAGAGGGACTAGCGGCGACACCGGGGAGCTGTTTTTT
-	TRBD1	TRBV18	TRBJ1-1	CASSSTGWDTEAFF	TGTGCCAGCTCCTCGACAGGGTGGGACACTGAAGCTTTCTTT
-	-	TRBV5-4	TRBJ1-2	CASSTGNNYGYTF	TGTGCCAGCAGCACCGGGAATAACTATGGCTACACCTTC
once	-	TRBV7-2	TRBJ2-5	CASSSRMGGTQYF	TGTGCCAGCAGCTCCCGGATGGGGGGGACCCAGTACTTC
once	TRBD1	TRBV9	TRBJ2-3	CASSATGGARRGTDTQYF	TGTGCCAGCAGCGCGACAGGGGGCGCGCGACGGGGCACAGATACGCAGTATTTT
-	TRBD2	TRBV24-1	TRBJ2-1	CATSDIGRDNEQFF	TGTGCCACCAGTGATATCGGGAGGGACAATGAGCAGTTCTTC
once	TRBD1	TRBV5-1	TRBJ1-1	CASRDQGGTEAFF	TGCGCCAGCAGAGACCAGGGGGGCACTGAAGCTTTCTTT
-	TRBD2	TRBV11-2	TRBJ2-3	CASGSGGGTDTQYF	TGTGCCAGCGGAAGCGGGGGGGGCACAGATACGCAGTATTTT
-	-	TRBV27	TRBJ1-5	CASRSFLLSNQPQHF	TGTGCCAGCAGATCATTTCTACTTAGCAATCAGCCCCAGCATTTT
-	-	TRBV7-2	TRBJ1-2	CASSLDAGSYGYTF	TGTGCCAGCAGCTTAGATGCGGGGAGCTATGGCTACACCTTC
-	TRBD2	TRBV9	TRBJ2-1	CASSPNRPSGADNEQFF	TGTGCCAGCAGCCCCAACCGTCCTAGCGGGGCTGACAATGAGCAGTTCTTC
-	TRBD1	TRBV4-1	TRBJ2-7	CASSRLDRGHEQYF	TGCGCCAGCAGCCGATTGGACAGGGGCCACGAGCAGTACTTC
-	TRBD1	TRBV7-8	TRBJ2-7	CASSSTNPGTGGMYEQYF	TGTGCCAGCAGCTCAACCAACCCCGGGACAGGGGGGATGTACGAGCAGTACTTC
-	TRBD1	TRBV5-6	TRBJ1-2	CASSLWDRGPYGYTF	TGTGCCAGCAGCTTATGGGACAGGGGGCCTTATGGCTACACCTTC
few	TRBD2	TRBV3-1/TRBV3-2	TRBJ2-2	CASSFVAGNTGELFF	TGTGCCAGCAGCTTCGTAGCGGGGAACACCGGGGAGCTGTTTTTT
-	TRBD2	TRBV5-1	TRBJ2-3	CASSLEGLAGAIPRADTQYF	TGCGCCAGCAGCTTGGAGGGACTAGCGGGGGCGATACCCCGGGCAGATACGCAGTATTTT
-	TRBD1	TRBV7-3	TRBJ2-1	CASSRLAGQGYGHEQFF	TGTGCCAGCAGCCGCCTCGCCGGACAGGGCTATGGACATGAGCAGTTCTTC
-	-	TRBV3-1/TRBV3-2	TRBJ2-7	CASSQHQGTHEQYF	TGTGCCAGCAGCCAACACCAGGGAACCCACGAGCAGTACTTC
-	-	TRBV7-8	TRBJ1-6	CASSPYRDSPLHF	TGTGCCAGCAGCCCTTACAGGGATTCACCCCTCCACTTT
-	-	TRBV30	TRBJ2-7	CAWSVRYSGNYEQYF	TGTGCCTGGAGTGTACGATATAGCGGCAATTACGAGCAGTACTTC
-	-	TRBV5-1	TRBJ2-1	CASSLRQTYNEQFF	TGCGCCAGCAGCTTACGACAGACCTACAATGAGCAGTTCTTC
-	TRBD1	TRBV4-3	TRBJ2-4	CASSRLTGTQNIQYF	TGCGCCAGCAGCCGCCTGACAGGGACCCAAAACATTCAGTACTTC